A single T cell receptor beta chain is shown here with its context. The data belong to a study of cytotoxic CD8 clonotypes in ibrutinib-treated CLL. Libraries were prepared by immunoSEQ multiplex PCR; TCRdb keeps only in-frame clonotypes and omits some of them. The table includes about 60,000 clones, roughly 50% detected once. Germline-derived CDR1 and CDR2 are SGHVS and FQNEAQ. Trimming removed 5 bases at V and 3 bases at J, with 16 bases between. The CDR3 sequence is 15 residues long. The rearrangement joins TRBV7-8 to TRBJ1-1; D is ambiguous. Specimen: PBMCs, collected at disease progression, from a patient treated with ibrutinib. The origin of this receptor is a human donor with chronic lymphocytic leukemia. CDR3: CASSPLINGDTEAFF. The DNA of the CDR3 is TGTGCCAGCAGCCCGCTTATCAACGGGGACACTGAAGCTTTCTTT.